This is a list of T cell receptor beta chains from one sample in a study of shared clonotypes between healthy human individuals. TCRdb's table, derived via immunoSEQ multiplex PCR, lists solely in-frame clones and lacks some. The sample records about 2 million clones, approximately 94% being singletons. The sample comprised naive CD8+ T cells sorted from blood. The source of these receptors is a young man in good health. CDR3s include the opening cysteine and the closing phenylalanine or tryptophan. A D gene is named only where the DNA matches it firmly. Clone size is not always given. Where it is, it says once, few, many or a class for expanded clones.

J	size	D	V	DNA	CDR3
TRBJ2-7	-	TRBD2	TRBV11-2	TGTGCCAGCAGCTTGCGGGAGGGCCACGAGCAGTACTTC	CASSLREGHEQYF
TRBJ2-7	-	-	TRBV5-1	TGCGCCAGCAGCTTGGATCAGGCCGGCTACGAGCAGTACTTC	CASSLDQAGYEQYF
TRBJ2-7	-	TRBD1	TRBV4-1	TGCGCCAGCAGCCAAGAGGGACAGGGGAGCTCCTACGAGCAGTACTTC	CASSQEGQGSSYEQYF
TRBJ2-7	-	-	TRBV11-2	TGTGCCAGCACCCAAACCGCCTACGAGCAGTACTTC	CASTQTAYEQYF
TRBJ2-7	-	-	TRBV6-5	TGTGCCAGCAGGTCCCCGGGACCGAACTACGAGCAGTACTTC	CASRSPGPNYEQYF
TRBJ1-1	-	-	TRBV10-3	TGTGCCATCAGTGTCCAGGACAGCCTCACCACTGAAGCTTTCTTT	CAISVQDSLTTEAFF
TRBJ2-3	-	-	TRBV19	TGTGCCAGTAGTAAGACCGGACAGTACACAGATACGCAGTATTTT	CASSKTGQYTDTQYF
TRBJ1-2	-	-	TRBV6-5	TGTGCCAGCAGCGCAGATAGGGGAGGTAACTATGGCTACACCTTC	CASSADRGGNYGYTF
TRBJ1-2	-	TRBD1	TRBV7-8	TGTGCCAGCAGCGGACAGGGGCGTAACTATGGCTACACCTTC	CASSGQGRNYGYTF
TRBJ1-2	-	TRBD1	TRBV29-1	TGCAGCGCCAGGACAGGCTATGGCTACACCTTC	CSARTGYGYTF
TRBJ2-3	-	-	TRBV16	TGTGCCAGCAGCCAATTCGGAGTAGATGGGGAAGATACGCAGTATTTT	CASSQFGVDGEDTQYF
TRBJ2-1	-	TRBD2	TRBV2	TGTGCCAGCAGTGAGAATCTAGCGGGAGAATACAATGAGCAGTTCTTC	CASSENLAGEYNEQFF
TRBJ2-5	-	-	TRBV6-5	TGTGCCAGCAGTAATCGGGACGCATTGACCAAGTACTTC	CASSNRDALTKYF
TRBJ1-2	-	-	TRBV9	TGTGCCAGCAGCGTAGCCCGGGACGGTAACTATGGCTACACCTTC	CASSVARDGNYGYTF
TRBJ1-1	-	-	TRBV10-2	TGCGCCAGCAGCATGACACCTATGAACACTGAAGCTTTCTTT	CASSMTPMNTEAFF
TRBJ1-3	-	-	TRBV5-4	TGTGCCAGCAGCCCAGGAGGCCTTGGAAACACCATATATTTT	CASSPGGLGNTIYF
TRBJ2-3	-	-	TRBV10-1	TGCGCCAGCAGTGAGGCTAGAATCACAGATACGCAGTATTTT	CASSEARITDTQYF
TRBJ2-3	-	TRBD2	TRBV4-1	TGCGCCAGCAGCCAAGAAGGACTAGCGGGGGCCACAGATACGCAGTATTTT	CASSQEGLAGATDTQYF
TRBJ2-2	-	-	TRBV7-6	TGTGCCAGCAGCTTAAATGCCAGGGAAACCGGGGAGCTGTTTTTT	CASSLNARETGELFF
TRBJ1-1	-	-	TRBV19	TGTGCCAGTAGTACGTGGACAGACCTGAACACTGAAGCTTTCTTT	CASSTWTDLNTEAFF
TRBJ1-5	few	-	TRBV28	TGTGCCAGCAGATTTGACGGGTTAAGCAATCAGCCCCAGCATTTT	CASRFDGLSNQPQHF
TRBJ1-2	-	TRBD1	TRBV2	TGTGCCTGCAGTGTTCGGACAGGGGCGGGTGGCTACACCTTC	CACSVRTGAGGYTF
TRBJ1-6	once	TRBD1	TRBV10-3	TGTGCCATCAGTGAGAACTGGACAGGGGATAATTCACCCCTCCACTTT	CAISENWTGDNSPLHF
TRBJ2-7	-	-	TRBV19	TGTGCCAGTAGTATAGTCGGCAGCTCCTACGAGCAGTACTTC	CASSIVGSSYEQYF
TRBJ1-1	once	-	TRBV5-6	TGTGCCAGCAGCGTTGACAAACACACTGAAGCTTTCTTT	CASSVDKHTEAFF
TRBJ2-7	-	-	TRBV30	TGTGCCTGGAGTGGTCCTCCAGGGAGCTACGAGCAGTACTTC	CAWSGPPGSYEQYF
TRBJ1-2	-	TRBD1	TRBV10-2	TGCGCCAGCAGTGAAGGACAGGGGTCGGGTGGCTACACCTTC	CASSEGQGSGGYTF
TRBJ2-7	-	TRBD2	TRBV10-2	TGCGCCAGCATGGGACTAGTTTTCTACGAGCAGTACTTC	CASMGLVFYEQYF
TRBJ2-1	-	-	TRBV6-5	TGTGCCAGCAGTTACTCCGGAGGGCCCTACAATGAGCAGTTCTTC	CASSYSGGPYNEQFF
TRBJ1-6	few	-	TRBV6-6	TGTGCCAGCAGTTCCGGGATTGATAATTCACCCCTCCACTTT	CASSSGIDNSPLHF
TRBJ2-7	once	-	TRBV2	TGTGCCAGCGAGGACGCGTGGGGCGAGAGAGAGCAGTACTTC	CASEDAWGEREQYF
TRBJ2-3	-	-	TRBV9	TGTGCCAGCAGCGTAGAAGGCAGCACAGATACGCAGTATTTT	CASSVEGSTDTQYF
TRBJ2-7	-	TRBD2	TRBV27	TGTGCCAGCAGTTTATCTCCCGGGACTAGCGGGTCCGAGCAGTACTTC	CASSLSPGTSGSEQYF
TRBJ2-5	-	-	TRBV28	TGTGCCAGCAGTTTGCGGGGTCCCCAAGAGACCCAGTACTTC	CASSLRGPQETQYF